This record covers a single T cell receptor beta chain. This entry comes from a study of cytomegalovirus exposure and HLA in healthy donors. CDR3 size: 12 residues. The germline gives CDR1 LNHDA, CDR2 SQIVND (reference sequence). Trimming took off 6 bases at V and 10 bases at J, with 13 bases between the two ends. PCR amplification relied on 60 Vbeta primers (plus 13 Jbeta primers). The assay was immunoSEQ multiplex PCR, and TCRdb's table has in-frame clones only and misses some. The table has 75,000 to 90,000 clones, about 77% seen once. This TCR derives from a man aged 55 to 70 in good health and CMV-seronegative. The chain has TRBV19 and TRBJ1-5, with D unclear. The sequencing input was PBMCs. The CDR3 nucleotides are TGTGCCAGTAGGAGGCGAGAGGGACCCCAGCATTTT. This translates into CASRRREGPQHF.